The 21 T cell receptor beta chains presented below share a single source sample, sequenced in a study of T cell changes during pregnancy in multiple sclerosis. Using immunoSEQ multiplex PCR, the repertoire was profiled, and TCRdb retains in-frame clones only, with some absent. The sample consists of 40,000 to 55,000 clones, roughly nine tenths of them appearing once. The sample consisted of CD8+ T cells from peripheral blood mononuclear cells, taken in the second trimester of pregnancy. These receptors were taken from a female donor with multiple sclerosis, enrolled in a pregnancy study.

The genes are TRBV6-1 and TRBJ2-7, with 10 bases identical to TRBD1. Trimming removed 0 bases from V and 2 bases from J; junction bases left unmatched: 1. This CDR3 contains 15 residues. Germline V gene lookup returns CDR1 MNHNS and CDR2 SASEGT. This chain's CDR3 is CASSEAGTGAYEQYF. Here the CDR3 DNA reads TGTGCCAGCAGTGAAGCTGGGACAGGGGCCTACGAGCAGTACTTC.

Here the CDR3 reads CASSSDRQLIQDEQYF. For the CDR3, the DNA is TGTGCCAGCAGCTCCGATCGACAGCTGATTCAAGACGAGCAGTACTTC. The V and J genes are TRBV5-6 and TRBJ2-7; D is possibly TRBD1 (5 bases). This CDR3 has 16 residues. Germline V CDR1 and CDR2: SGHDT, YYEEEE. Trimming took 3 bases from V and 5 from J, leaving 21 bases between them.

The CDR3 DNA follows: TGTGCCAGCAGCTTAGCCTCTCGTTTTTCAGGCCGCTCCTACGAGCAGTACTTC. This translates into CASSLASRFSGRSYEQYF. V usage is TRBV7-2 and J usage is TRBJ2-7; D gene uncertain. The germline gives CDR1 SGHTA, CDR2 FQGNSA. The V end lost 0 bases, the J end lost 0 bases, and 18 bases lay between the germline ends. This CDR3 contains 18 residues.

V usage is TRBV13 and J usage is TRBJ1-1, with D perhaps matching TRBD1 (5 bases). CDR1 PRHDT and CDR2 FYEKMQ come from the germline V gene (reference sequence). Deletions cut 3 bases from V and 2 bases from J, with 13 bases between. The CDR3 has 15 residues. As DNA, the CDR3 is TGTGCCAGCAGCTTTTTCGGGCAGGGAAACACTGAAGCTTTCTTT. Translation gives CASSFFGQGNTEAFF.

This CDR3 is CASSPEVGTVYEQYF. CDR3 sequence (DNA): TGCGCCAGCAGCCCCGAGGTAGGGACAGTCTACGAGCAGTACTTC. V is TRBV5-1 and J is TRBJ2-7; 7 positions match TRBD1. Trimming at V came to 4 bases and at J to 3 bases, leaving 10 bases not matched to a gene. Germline V gives CDR1 SGHRS, CDR2 YFSETQ. This CDR3 spans 15 amino acids.

This clone was observed a handful of times. The V and J genes are TRBV6-6 and TRBJ1-2; no clear D gene. The CDR3 loop spans 13 amino acids. V lost 10 bases and J 0 bases, leaving 12 bases between the germline ends. Germline-derived CDR1 and CDR2 are MNHNY and SVGAGI (reference sequence). The CDR3 spells CATTARSNYGYTF. Written as DNA, the CDR3 is TGTGCCACCACTGCTAGATCTAACTATGGCTACACCTTC.

V gene TRBV13 combines with J gene TRBJ2-1; 9 bases agree with TRBD1. Germline CDR1 is PRHDT and CDR2 is FYEKMQ (reference sequence). V shed 3 bases, J shed 5 bases, and the junction held 5 bases outside the gene matches. The CDR3 runs 15 residues. CDR3 residues: CASSFPGQGDNEQFF. The CDR3 bases are TGTGCCAGCAGCTTCCCGGGACAGGGAGACAATGAGCAGTTCTTC.

There are a few counts of this clone. The CDR3 DNA is TGTGCCAGCAGCTTAGGAGACGGGGAGCTGTTTTTT. Translated, it gives CASSLGDGELFF. The chain links TRBV7-6 to TRBJ2-2; no reliable D call. V was trimmed by 1 base and J by 7 bases, leaving 4 bases between them. The CDR3 has 12 residues. Germline CDR1 is SGHVS and CDR2 is FNYEAQ.

The chain is built from TRBV5-6 and TRBJ2-5; 7 bases are shared with TRBD2. Trimming cost V 2 bases and J 4 bases; bases outside gene matches: 5. CDR3 length: 14 residues. Germline-derived CDR1 and CDR2 are SGHDT and YYEEEE. The CDR3 bases are TGTGCCAGCAGCTTTGGGGAGGGTGGAGAGACCCAGTACTTC. Translated: CASSFGEGGETQYF. Based on the CDR3 plus reference TRBV5-6 and TRBJ2-5, the full variable domain is DAGVTQSPTHLIKTRGQQVTLRCSPKSGHDTVSWYQQALGQGPQFIFQYYEEEERQRGNFPDRFSGHQFPNYSSELNVNALLLGDSALYLCASSFGEGGETQYFGPGTRLLVL.

The chain combines TRBV2 with TRBJ2-3; TRBD2 matches at 15 bases. Trimming at V came to 6 bases and at J to 2 bases, leaving 3 bases not matched to a gene. This CDR3 comprises 16 residues. Germline V gene lookup returns CDR1 SNHLY and CDR2 FYNNEI. The CDR3 spells CASRGLAGGVTDTQYF. DNA of the CDR3: TGTGCCAGCAGAGGACTAGCGGGGGGGGTCACAGATACGCAGTATTTT.

The chain carries TRBV14 and TRBJ2-1, with D possibly being TRBD2 (6 bases). Trimming pared 2 bases from V and 5 bases from J, leaving 13 bases between. The CDR3 is made up of 15 amino acids. Germline lookup yields CDR1 SGHDN and CDR2 FVKESK. The CDR3: CASSQQASVHNEQFF. CDR3 nucleotides: TGTGCCAGCAGCCAACAGGCTAGCGTGCACAATGAGCAGTTCTTC. Looking up the rest from reference TRBV14 and TRBJ2-1 gives the full variable domain: EAGVTQFPSHSVIEKGQTVTLRCDPISGHDNLYWYRRVMGKEIKFLLHFVKESKQDESGMPNNRFLAERTGGTYSTLKVQPAELEDSGVYFCASSQQASVHNEQFFGPGTRLTVL.

Details on this clone: Sequence at one end of the junction differs from germline and may be a read error. The V gene is TRBV7-7, the J gene TRBJ2-7; D ambiguous. CDR1 and CDR2 from the germline V gene are SSHAT and FNYEAQ (reference sequence). The CDR3 spans 13 residues. CDR3 in amino acids: CASSLSRSYEQYF. In DNA form, the CDR3 reads TGTGCTAGCAGCTTGTCCAGATCCTACGAGCAGTACTTC.

This clone was observed many times. The rearrangement links TRBV4-1 to TRBJ2-1; a possible D gene is TRBD1 (6 bases). CDR3 length: 13 residues. Trimming cost V 9 bases and J 3 bases, with 12 bases left between them. Germline V gives CDR1 MGHRA, CDR2 YSYEKL. The CDR3 coding sequence is TGCGCCAGTACACCGGACAGCTACAATGAGCAGTTCTTC. This encodes CASTPDSYNEQFF.

V usage is TRBV4-1 and J usage is TRBJ1-6; 7 bases agree with TRBD1. Looked up from germline, CDR1 is MGHRA and CDR2 is YSYEKL. The CDR3 has 15 residues. J was trimmed by 9 bases and V by 1 base; bases with no gene match: 6. The CDR3 bases are TGCGCCAGCAGCCAAGCACAGGGGTGGAGTTCACCCCTCCACTTT. This encodes CASSQAQGWSSPLHF.

The chain links TRBV10-2 to TRBJ1-4; D perhaps matches TRBD1 (5 bases). This CDR3 contains 12 residues. Germline V gene sequence: CDR1 WSHSY, CDR2 SAAADI. V lost 6 bases, J lost 11 bases, and 13 bases lay in between. The DNA for the CDR3 is TGCGCCAGCAGCCCGGGGGGGATTAAACTGTTTTTT. Translation gives CASSPGGIKLFF.

This chain links TRBV7-2 with TRBJ2-3, with 11 bases fitting TRBD2. Per germline, CDR1 SGHTA and CDR2 FQGNSA. This CDR3 has 18 amino acids. Losses at the gene ends were 1 base for V and 2 bases for J; bases not matched to a gene: 8. CDR3 in amino acids: CASSLVPTSGGYTDTQYF. CDR3 coding DNA: TGTGCCAGCAGCTTAGTTCCCACTAGCGGGGGTTACACAGATACGCAGTATTTT.

The V and J genes are TRBV6-1 and TRBJ2-1, with TRBD2 matching over 9 bases. CDR1 is MNHNS and CDR2 is SASEGT in the germline V gene. The CDR3 runs to 15 residues. V shed 2 bases, J shed 4 bases, and the junction held 3 bases outside the gene matches. CDR3 DNA: TGTGCCAGCAGTGAAAGGGCGGGGGGGTACAATGAGCAGTTCTTC. Amino acids: CASSERAGGYNEQFF.

In this sample, this clone turned up once. The CDR3 region has the DNA TGTGCCAGCAGCCCCTTTCCGGCTAGCGTCTACGAGCAGTACTTC. It yields the protein CASSPFPASVYEQYF. The chain recombines TRBV7-2 with TRBJ2-7; D is perhaps TRBD2 (6 bases). Germline loops: CDR1 SGHTA, CDR2 FQGNSA. The CDR3 runs to 15 residues. The ends were cut back, 5 bases at V and 3 bases at J, with 17 bases in the middle.

The chain uses TRBV25-1 and TRBJ1-2; TRBD1 aligns across 8 bases. Germline-derived CDR1 and CDR2 are MGHDK and SYGVNS. J lost 4 bases, V lost 7 bases, and 8 bases had no gene match. CDR3 length equals 14 residues. The CDR3 loop reads CASKEPGTGYGYTF. The CDR3 DNA is TGTGCCAGCAAAGAACCCGGGACAGGCTATGGCTACACCTTC.

This sequence joins TRBV7-9 and TRBJ2-5, with a tentative D call TRBD1 (6 bases). This CDR3 has 17 residues. Trimming left V 5 bases short and J 1 base short, with 20 bases between. The germline V gene has CDR1 SEHNR and CDR2 FQNEAQ (reference sequence). The CDR3: CASSLKPGQKIQETQYF. CDR3 bases: TGTGCCAGCAGCCTTAAACCGGGACAAAAGATCCAAGAGACCCAGTACTTC. Drawing the rest from reference TRBV7-9 and TRBJ2-5, the complete variable domain is DTGVSQNPRHKITKRGQNVTFRCDPISEHNRLYWYRQTLGQGPEFLTYFQNEAQLEKSRLLSDRFSAERPKGSFSTLEIQRTEQGDSAMYLCASSLKPGQKIQETQYFGPGTRLLVL.

This chain links TRBV5-6 with TRBJ2-1; 7 bases line up with TRBD2. The CDR3 is made up of 15 amino acids. V shed 4 bases and J 7 bases; nucleotides not matched to a gene: 11. The germline V gene has CDR1 SGHDT and CDR2 YYEEEE. CDR3 region: CASSLSPGLNNEQFF. For the CDR3, the DNA is TGTGCCAGCAGCCTGAGTCCGGGACTAAATAATGAGCAGTTCTTC.